Below are 29 T cell receptor beta chains sequenced from a single sample in a study of T-cell reconstitution after alpha-beta-depleted transplantation in children. Unique molecular identifiers were built into the TCRbeta library. TCRdb used MiXCR to reprocess the PCR reads, holding one entry per CDR3 protein. The table records hundreds of thousands of distinct CDR3 sequences, 13% of them present only once. Here the sequenced sample was PBMCs, mostly from graft donor cells, taken 360 days after TCRalphabeta/CD19-depleted stem cell transplant. The receptors shown here come from a male patient between 5 and 17 years old who had a stem cell transplant for acute myeloid leukemia, so the T cells may come from the graft donor.

This clonotype was detected many times. The chain combines TRBV20-1 with TRBJ2-1; 12 nucleotides align to TRBD2. CDR3 length: 15 residues. Trimming took 5 bases from V and 4 from J; bases not matched to a gene: 6. Germline CDR1 DFQATT, CDR2 SNEGSKA (reference sequence). In nucleotides, the CDR3 is TGCAGTGCTCTGCGGACTAGCGGGGCTTACAATGAGCAGTTCTTC. Protein sequence: CSALRTSGAYNEQFF.

This clonotype showed up just a few times. The CDR3 reads CASSSPVDGQFF. CDR3 nucleotide sequence: TGTGCCAGCAGCTCCCCGGTAGATGGGCAGTTCTTC. V gene TRBV7-3 combines with J gene TRBJ2-1, with D uncertain. Between the trimmed V and J ends, which lost 4 bases and 12 bases, there was a span of 13 bases. CDR3 size: 12 residues. From germline, CDR1 is SGHTA and CDR2 FQGTGA.

The sample holds many counts of this clonotype. This chain connects TRBV7-3 to TRBJ2-3; possible D gene TRBD2, 5 bases. Germline V CDR1 and CDR2: SGHTA, FQGTGA. This CDR3 is 16 amino acids long. Trimming pared 2 bases from V and 6 bases from J, leaving 18 bases between. The CDR3 reads CASSLYWSGIGDTQYF. The CDR3, as DNA: TGTGCCAGCAGCTTATATTGGTCGGGAATTGGGGATACGCAGTATTTT.

This clonotype has more than one count but fewer than ten. CDR3 sequence (DNA): TGTGCCAGCAGCTTAGGAGGGGAGGTCTACGAGCAGTACTTC. Its translation: CASSLGGEVYEQYF. The V call is TRBV7-9, the J call TRBJ2-7; TRBD2 is a possible D gene (6 bases). The germline V and J ends were trimmed by 1 base and 3 bases, with 10 bases remaining between them. Germline CDR1 SEHNR, CDR2 FQNEAQ (reference sequence). CDR3 length: 14 amino acids.

This clonotype was picked up a small number of times. The chain has TRBV21-1 and TRBJ2-7. TRBV21-1 is a documented pseudogene. This CDR3 spans 13 amino acids. The CDR3 sequence: CASSKVRPYEQYV. The DNA for the CDR3 is TGTGCCAGCAGCAAAGTGCGCCCCTACGAGCAGTACGTC.

This clonotype has a handful of counts. The V and J genes are TRBV20-1 and TRBJ2-6; D possibly uses TRBD1 or TRBD2 (5 bases each). The CDR3 runs 13 residues. V gave up 2 bases and J gave up 13 bases, with 15 bases separating them. Looked up from germline, CDR1 is DFQATT and CDR2 is SNEGSKA (reference sequence). In DNA form, the CDR3 reads TGCAGTGCTAGACCGGGACGGGTTATGGTCCTGACTTTC. Translation gives CSARPGRVMVLTF.

In its sample, this clonotype was seen many times. V gene TRBV11-2 combines with J gene TRBJ2-3; the D gene is possibly TRBD2 (5 bases). The CDR3 runs 16 residues. Germline CDR1 is SGHAT and CDR2 is FQNNGV. Trimming stripped 1 base from V and 7 bases from J, with 18 bases between. The CDR3 nucleotides are TGTGCCAGCAGCTTAGTAGCGCGGCTAGCTCGTTATACGCAGTATTTT. The encoded protein is CASSLVARLARYTQYF.

The chain joins TRBV7-9 to TRBJ1-1; D unresolved. V lost 5 bases to trimming and J lost 0 bases, with 7 bases between them. CDR1 is SEHNR and CDR2 is FQNEAQ in the germline V gene (reference sequence). CDR3 length: 13 amino acids. For the CDR3, the DNA is TGTGCCAGCAGCGTAAAGTTGAACACTGAAGCTTTCTTT. Encoded protein: CASSVKLNTEAFF. Full variable domain (missing parts from reference TRBV7-9 and TRBJ1-1): DTGVSQNPRHKITKRGQNVTFRCDPISEHNRLYWYRQTLGQGPEFLTYFQNEAQLEKSRLLSDRFSAERPKGSFSTLEIQRTEQGDSAMYLCASSVKLNTEAFFGQGTRLTVV.

This clonotype came up many times. The CDR3 is CATSDDGDSFQETQYF. The DNA of the CDR3 is TGTGCCACCAGTGATGATGGCGACTCGTTCCAAGAGACCCAGTACTTC. The rearrangement uses TRBV24-1 and TRBJ2-5; the D is unclear. The CDR3 length is 16 residues. The germline CDR1 and CDR2 sequences are KGHDR and SFDVKD. Trimming removed 3 bases at V and 1 base at J, with 14 bases between.

This clonotype showed up just a few times. This chain connects TRBV25-1 to TRBJ1-1; D not certain. Trimming took 1 base from V and 9 from J, leaving 9 bases between them. The CDR3 is made up of 12 amino acids. Germline CDR1 is MGHDK and CDR2 is SYGVNS. CDR3 sequence: CASSESVGQAFF. CDR3 DNA sequence: TGTGCCAGCAGTGAATCGGTCGGGCAAGCTTTCTTT.

This clonotype was detected a few times. The rearrangement links TRBV20-1 to TRBJ2-3; the match to TRBD2 covers 10 bases. Germline V lookup: CDR1 DFQATT, CDR2 SNEGSKA (reference sequence). This CDR3 is 19 amino acids long. With 0 bases clipped from V and 3 bases from J, the junction kept 15 bases outside the gene matches. Written as DNA, the CDR3 is TGCAGTGCTAGAGATCCGGGACTAGCGTCCAGGGAATGGACAGATACGCAGTATTTT. It specifies CSARDPGLASREWTDTQYF.

This clonotype showed up just a few times. The V call is TRBV12-3 or TRBV12-4, the J call TRBJ1-6; D remains ambiguous. Deletions cut 8 bases from V and 9 bases from J, with 11 bases between. The CDR3 consists of 12 residues. The CDR3 sequence: CASAQRSSPLHF. CDR3 nucleotide sequence: TGTGCCAGCGCACAGCGAAGTTCACCCCTCCACTTT.

Comments on this clonotype: The junction does not match germline at one end; this may be a read error. This sequence joins TRBV20-1 and TRBJ1-1, with TRBD1 as a possible D gene (5 bases). CDR3 size: 9 residues. Germline assignment: CDR1 DFQATT and CDR2 SNEGSKA (reference sequence). CDR3 nucleotides: TGCAGTGCTAGCCCGGGGCCACAATTT. Translation: CSASPGPQF.

As for this clonotype: Likely a read error: the CDR3 ends without its conserved phenylalanine or tryptophan. The limits of the CDR3 on the DNA are not certain, so only TCRdb's listed CDR3 is given. The V call is TRBV3-1, the J call TRBJ2-7; TRBD2, the table's D call, was not compared with the DNA. CDR1 is LGHDT and CDR2 is YNNKEL in the germline V gene (reference sequence). A total of 13 residues make up the CDR3, ends included. CDR3 in amino acids: CASSPLVVGTPRL.

Regarding this clonotype: The junction departs from the called germline gene at one end, perhaps through a read error. This chain uses TRBV12-3 or TRBV12-4 with TRBJ2-7; 13 nucleotides agree with TRBD2. The CDR3 is 13 amino acids. DNA for the CDR3: TGTGCCAGCAGCCTATTCGGGACTAGCGGGAATGACTTC. Translated: CASSLFGTSGNDF.

This clonotype has a handful of counts. CDR3 residues: CASSGVSDTGELFF. The DNA of the CDR3 is TGTGCCAGCAGCGGGGTTTCCGACACCGGGGAGCTGTTTTTT. J is TRBJ2-2 and V is TRBV5-8; no definite D call. This CDR3 is 14 amino acids long. Germline V lookup: CDR1 SGHTS, CDR2 YDEGEE. Trimming took 4 bases from V and 3 from J, leaving 10 bases between them.

This clonotype was detected only a few times. The chain uses TRBV7-6 and TRBJ2-7; 7 bases match TRBD2. With V trimmed by 6 bases and J by 7 bases, 15 bases remained unmatched. There are 15 residues in the CDR3. Germline lookup yields CDR1 SGHVS and CDR2 FNYEAQ. CDR3 nucleotide sequence: TGTGCCAGCAGGTATACCGGGACGTCCGGGGGGGAGCAGTACTTC. Translating it yields CASRYTGTSGGEQYF.

This clonotype was seen more than once but under ten times. This chain joins TRBV12-3 or TRBV12-4 and TRBJ1-2; TRBD1 is a possible D gene (6 bases). The ends were cut back, 5 bases at V and 4 bases at J, with 11 bases in the middle. The CDR3 sequence is 13 residues long. The CDR3 DNA reads TGTGCCAGCAGTCGAACAGGGATCTATGGCTACACCTTC. It specifies CASSRTGIYGYTF.

This clonotype was counted between two and nine times. The rearrangement joins TRBV24-1 to TRBJ2-1; TRBD2 aligns across 12 bases. Losses at the gene ends were 3 bases for V and 5 bases for J; bases not matched to a gene: 4. The germline V gene encodes CDR1 KGHDR and CDR2 SFDVKD. The CDR3 contains 16 residues. For the CDR3, the DNA is TGTGCCACCAGTGATCCGACTAGCGGGAGTAACAATGAGCAGTTCTTC. This codes for CATSDPTSGSNNEQFF.

This clonotype was seen ten or more times. The V call is TRBV29-1, the J call TRBJ2-7; maybe TRBD2 (6 bases). Germline CDR1 SQVTM, CDR2 ANQGSEA. CDR3 length: 11 amino acids. Trimming took off 6 bases at V and 7 bases at J, with 13 bases between the two ends. The CDR3 nucleotides read TGCAGCGTGCGGGACGTCGGGGAGCAGTACTTC. Residues: CSVRDVGEQYF.

This clonotype was detected only a few times. The rearrangement uses TRBV5-6 and TRBJ2-5; D remains unclear. This CDR3 comprises 13 residues. With 0 bases removed from V and 5 bases from J, the gap between germline ends came to 8 bases. The V gene's germline CDR1 is SGHDT and CDR2 YYEEEE. CDR3 sequence: CASSLVELETQYF. In nucleotides, the CDR3 is TGTGCCAGCAGCTTGGTAGAATTGGAGACCCAGTACTTC.

This clonotype was recorded a few times. The chain couples TRBV9 to TRBJ2-1; 9 bases agree with TRBD2. The CDR3 loop spans 12 amino acids. Germline assignment: CDR1 SGDLS and CDR2 YYNGEE. Trimming at V came to 2 bases and at J to 11 bases, leaving 2 bases not matched to a gene. DNA for the CDR3: TGTGCCAGCAGCGTTAGCGGGAGACAGCAGTTCTTC. Its protein is CASSVSGRQQFF.

Concerning this clonotype: Being one base from a much bigger clone, this may be a read error. The rearrangement joins TRBV7-8 to TRBJ2-3; D could derive from TRBD1 or TRBD2 (5 bases each). Germline values: CDR1 SGHVS, CDR2 FQNEAQ. Between the trimmed V and J ends, which lost 5 bases and 10 bases, there was a span of 10 bases. The CDR3 spans 11 residues. DNA of the CDR3: TGTGCCAGCAGCCCCTGGGACCCGCAGTATTTT. The encoded protein is CASSPWDPQYF.

The table lists this clonotype with a few counts. The rearrangement uses TRBV20-1 and TRBJ2-5; 7 positions match TRBD2. The CDR3 has 13 residues. Trimming took 6 bases from V and 5 from J; bases not matched to a gene: 9. CDR1 and CDR2 (germline): DFQATT, SNEGSKA (reference sequence). The CDR3 spells CSATSAHRETQYF. As DNA, the CDR3 is TGCAGTGCCACTAGCGCCCACAGGGAGACCCAGTACTTC.

This clonotype appeared many times. The rearrangement uses TRBV12-3 or TRBV12-4 and TRBJ2-7, with D possibly TRBD2 on 5 matching bases. The CDR3 is made up of 14 amino acids. V was clipped by 1 base and J by 6 bases, with 13 bases between them. Here the CDR3 reads CASSLVGVLAEQYF. Here the CDR3 DNA reads TGTGCCAGCAGTTTAGTGGGAGTATTGGCCGAGCAGTACTTC.

This clonotype was recorded at least ten times. CDR3 amino acids: CASSEGLAAGNEQFF. CDR3 DNA: TGTGCCAGCAGCGAGGGACTAGCGGCTGGTAATGAGCAGTTCTTC. This chain links TRBV7-8 with TRBJ2-1; 11 nucleotides align to TRBD2. The length of the CDR3 is 15 residues. The V gene's germline CDR1 is SGHVS and CDR2 FQNEAQ. The J segment lost 7 bases and the V segment lost 5 bases, leaving 7 bases of the junction unmatched. Full variable domain (missing parts from reference TRBV7-8 and TRBJ2-1): GAGVSQSPRYKVAKRGQDVALRCDPISGHVSLFWYQQALGQGPEFLTYFQNEAQLDKSGLPSDRFFAERPEGSVSTLKIQRTQQEDSAVYLCASSEGLAAGNEQFFGPGTRLTVL.

CDR3 protein: CSARLGAQETQYF. CDR3 DNA sequence: TGCAGTGCTAGACTGGGGGCCCAAGAGACCCAGTACTTC. The chain employs TRBV20-1 and TRBJ2-5; TRBD1 is a possible D gene (6 bases). This CDR3 has 13 residues. Trimming shortened V by 2 bases and J by 1 base, and 8 bases separated the two germline ends. Germline V gene data show CDR1 as DFQATT and CDR2 as SNEGSKA (reference sequence).

This clonotype was counted a few times. The chain links TRBV18 to TRBJ1-5, with a possible D match to TRBD1 (6 bases). CDR3 length equals 15 residues. Per the germline V gene, CDR1 is KGHSH and CDR2 is LQKENI. Trimming removed 5 bases from V and 0 bases from J, with 11 bases in between. CDR3: CASSAQGNSNQPQHF. CDR3 DNA: TGTGCCAGCTCAGCCCAGGGGAATAGCAATCAGCCCCAGCATTTT.

This clonotype was seen more than once but under ten times. The chain links TRBV27 to TRBJ1-5; 8 bases agree with TRBD1. The CDR3 is made up of 14 amino acids. V shed 6 bases and J 6 bases; nucleotides not matched to a gene: 7. CDR1 is MNHEY, CDR2 SMNVEV, per germline (reference sequence). The CDR3 coding sequence is TGTGCCAGCAGATGGACAGGGTCGAGTCAGCCCCAGCATTTT. The encoded protein is CASRWTGSSQPQHF.